The rows below give T cell receptor beta chains drawn from one sample of a study of T cell changes during pregnancy in multiple sclerosis. Produced via immunoSEQ multiplex PCR; TCRdb's table is partial and in-frame only. The table includes 60,000 to 75,000 clones, 75% to 95% detected once. The specimen was peripheral blood, collected before pregnancy. These receptors all come from a female donor with multiple sclerosis, enrolled in a pregnancy study. CDR3s leave out the opening cysteine and the closing phenylalanine or tryptophan. A D gene is named only where the DNA matches it firmly.

V gene	D gene	J gene	CDR3 protein
TRBV11-2	NA	TRBJ1-6	ASSLVTEYNSPLH
TRBV5-4	TRBD1	TRBJ2-7	ASSLFAGTGGSSYEQY
TRBV19	NA	TRBJ2-2	ASQYTGPTGELF
TRBV11-2	TRBD2	TRBJ2-1	ASSPSLAYGNEQF
TRBV9	TRBD2	TRBJ2-1	ASSVLGGNNEQF
TRBV6-6	TRBD1	TRBJ1-2	ASMPRGRLTGYT
TRBV15	NA	TRBJ1-1	ATSPPQAGDRKAEAF
TRBV11-2	TRBD1	TRBJ1-1	ASSKRDRRNTEAF
TRBV29-1	NA	TRBJ1-1	SVQSGIMNTEAF
TRBV19	NA	TRBJ2-5	ASSIGRTGTQETQY
TRBV25-1	NA	TRBJ1-1	ASSERVGGEAF
TRBV5-4	NA	TRBJ1-2	ASSPNRITTYGYT
TRBV5-1	TRBD2	TRBJ2-7	ASSLPATSGDQY
TRBV30	NA	TRBJ2-7	AWGTLSYYEQY
TRBV7-9	TRBD1	TRBJ2-1	ASSPRRQGSNEQF
TRBV28	TRBD1	TRBJ2-2	ASRTGGLPGELF
TRBV6-5	TRBD1	TRBJ2-6	ASKRTGGTNVLT
TRBV19	TRBD1	TRBJ1-3	ASTSGGLGNTIY
TRBV6-1	TRBD1	TRBJ2-5	ASSETWVTGRETQY
TRBV6-1	NA	TRBJ2-5	ASSEVIGRETQY
TRBV19	NA	TRBJ1-2	ASRGLTGTNYGYT
TRBV18	NA	TRBJ1-4	ASSPPFRTGNEKLF
TRBV18	TRBD1	TRBJ1-2	ASSPGQRYGYT
TRBV4-1	NA	TRBJ2-7	ASSQDPLASYEQY
TRBV21-1	NA	TRBJ2-1	ASSKDGSGGALHNEQF